This T cell receptor beta chain was documented in a study of shared clonotypes between healthy human individuals (dated by TCRdb to the early 2020s). Study-level background: Two women and three men aged 18 to 49 years were included in the cohort. To estimate repertoire size and how much clonotype sharing occurs between individuals, the study deeply sequenced the blood TCR repertoires of five or six healthy adults. Leukapheresis yielded between about 0.9 and 10 billion PBMCs per donor. Per donor, three plates each were used for CD4 naive and CD4 memory, two for CD8 naive, and one for CD8 memory. To increase sequencing depth and limit assay-specific biases, TCR repertoire library preparation and sequencing were carried out by different laboratories using diverse techniques. Beyond this particular receptor, the publication reports: Naive subsets generally had larger estimated clonotype richness than memory subsets did. Based on pairwise subsampling, the degree of clonotype sharing among donors was expected to be affected by sequencing depth. When a few donors were compared, the shared fraction of clonotypes was about 5% for naive CD4, 3.5% for naive CD8, 2.3% for memory CD4, and 0.3% to 0.5% for memory CD8. Compared with non-shared clonotypes, the clonotypes found in all four sorted-subset donors had higher generation probabilities. Sampling was limited to blood, and TCR repertoires in tissue likely differ from TCR repertoires in blood. Because the study included a small number of donors, the genetic and exposure-history diversity represented was limited. Incomplete sequencing was indicated by rarefaction of sorted-subset datasets, despite the large sequencing depth.

From the germline V gene, CDR1 is MDHEN and CDR2 is SYDVKM. The CDR3 contains 16 residues, cysteine and phenylalanine counted. Of all the DNA, just the CDR3 is kept, 48 bases in frame from base 1. V and J are trimmed by 3 bases and 0 bases, and the gene matches miss 1 base of the junction. Using the deep immunoSEQ assay, multiplex PCR amplified TCR CDR3 regions from genomic DNA. Extracted genomic DNA from each cell subset was spread evenly across all wells of several immunoSEQ 96-well plates, with each plate serving as a replicate. Each replicate PCR for sorted subsets received about 180 ng genomic DNA, equal to about 30,000 T cell genomes. Purified libraries were quantified with a Qubit 3.0 fluorometer, sized on a Bioanalyzer 2100, and re-quantified with the KAPA Library Quantification kit. Every immunoSEQ 96-well plate was sequenced on a separate single-read 150-cycle Illumina NextSeq 550 flow cell. The authors processed their data as follows. Because the immunoSEQ output held only junctional sequences and lacked quality scores, the filtering could not match the filtering applied to full-length reads. To assign V/J genes and CDR3, sequences were annotated against IMGT germline references using PyIR, a Python wrapper for IgBLAST v1.9. Reads were removed for weak V/J assignments (E-value above 1e-6), missing CDR3, stop codons, out-of-frame junctions, or ambiguous translated residues. A V3J clonotype was defined by an identical inferred V gene, J gene, and CDR3 amino acid sequence. Percentage overlap between repertoires was calculated by dividing the number of shared unique clonotypes by the size of the smaller repertoire. Repertoire richness was assessed with RTK rarefaction, the Chao1 estimator, and Recon v2.1 estimates of unobserved clonotypes. For all TCRbeta clonotypes obtained by the gDNA method from several donors, generation probabilities were computed with OLGA. This is the immuneACCESS table as TCRdb keeps it, with only in-frame sequences that have V and J called. A part of the clones is gone; compared with another copy, unresolved V genes explain less than half, and the rest is unexplained. V and J calls plus clone size are reproduced from that table; the DNA served to infer D and trimming. For this sample there are roughly 2.1 million clones; around 93% appear just once. The top ten clonotypes cover 1.5% to 2% of the sample.

For the CD8 naive samples, CD45RO-negative cells were positively selected for CCR7, yielding a CD45RA+CCR7+ population from which TemRA cells were excluded. The donors were healthy, HIV-negative adults with no recently reported acute infections or vaccinations. Every donor was a Caucasian adult living in Nashville, Tennessee, USA. After blood collection by leukapheresis, PBMCs were isolated using Ficoll-Histopaque density gradient centrifugation and then cryopreserved in the vapor phase of liquid nitrogen. Purity and quantity of every magnetically sorted T cell population were checked by analytical flow cytometry. From each sorted fraction, genomic DNA was isolated and quantified by UV absorbance on a Nanodrop 2000c. Notes on this clone: Its target antigen remains unknown. Base-call qualities are not available, and no considerably larger clone is one nucleotide away. The same CDR3 is also encoded by other DNA sequences in this sample.

Sequencing was carried out using naive CD8+ T cells from PBMCs. Taken with the paper, the label for cell subset or site translates to: CD45RA+CCR7+. The receptor was derived from a man younger than 30 in good health. Some clones in this sample may be carry-over from other donors' samples. This receptor chain uses TRBV28 and TRBJ2-3, and 12 junctional nucleotides match TRBD2. Here the CDR3 is given as CASSFGLAGSTDTQYF. Read as DNA, the sequence is TGTGCCAGCAGTTTCGGACTAGCGGGGAGCACAGATACGCAGTATTTT.